One sample yielded the 8 T cell receptor beta chains listed below, sequenced in a study of T cell responses to AZD1222 COVID-19 vaccine. Sequencing used immunoSEQ multiplex PCR; TCRdb keeps in-frame clones, though not all of them. The sample lists 100,000 to 150,000 clones; around 92% were seen once. The source was peripheral blood, collected on day 0 of AZD1222 vaccination. The receptors originated from an adult in good health.

The gene calls are TRBV12-3 or TRBV12-4 and TRBJ1-5; no reliable D call. The CDR3 consists of 13 residues. Trimming removed 3 bases at V and 5 bases at J, with 8 bases between. DNA for the CDR3: TGTGCCAGCAGTTTTCGAGGGCATCAGCCCCAGCATTTT. Protein product: CASSFRGHQPQHF.

CDR3 bases: TGTGCCAGCAGCTTAGTCGTGGGGGCACAGCCCCAGCATTTT. It yields the protein CASSLVVGAQPQHF. The V gene is TRBV11-3, the J gene TRBJ1-5; a weak D match, TRBD1 (6 bases). Trimming removed 1 base at V and 7 bases at J, with 11 bases between. Germline V lookup: CDR1 SGHNT, CDR2 YENEEA. The CDR3 covers 14 residues.

This clone appeared a few times. The V gene is TRBV30, the J gene TRBJ2-1; either TRBD1 or TRBD2 may fit D (5 bases each). The CDR3 covers 15 residues. CDR1 GTSNPN and CDR2 SVGIG come from the germline V gene (reference sequence). V lost 3 bases and J 3 bases, leaving 15 bases between the germline ends. This CDR3 reads CAWSPGLTGYNEQFF. The CDR3 bases are TGTGCCTGGAGCCCGGGGCTAACTGGCTACAATGAGCAGTTCTTC. The complete variable domain, with remaining parts taken from reference TRBV30 and TRBJ2-1, reads SQTIHQWPATLVQPVGSPLSLECTVEGTSNPNLYWYRQAAGRGLQLLFYSVGIGQISSEVPQNLSASRPQDRQFILSSKKLLLSDSGFYLCAWSPGLTGYNEQFFGPGTRLTVL.

The chain couples TRBV5-1 to TRBJ2-5; D uncertain. Deletions cut 0 bases from V and 4 bases from J, with 10 bases between. Germline CDR1 reads SGHRS; CDR2 reads YFSETQ. This CDR3 region has 14 residues. Here the CDR3 DNA reads TGCGCCAGCAGCTTGGGGGCCCCTTCAGAGACCCAGTACTTC. Translated: CASSLGAPSETQYF. Combining the CDR3 with reference TRBV5-1 and TRBJ2-5 gives the whole variable domain KAGVTQTPRYLIKTRGQQVTLSCSPISGHRSVSWYQQTPGQGLQFLFEYFSETQRNKGNFPGRFSGRQFSNSRSEMNVSTLELGDSALYLCASSLGAPSETQYFGPGTRLLVL.

The chain uses TRBV18 and TRBJ2-3; no firm D call. CDR3 length equals 13 residues. Trimming pared 2 bases from V and 7 bases from J, leaving 10 bases between. Germline V CDR1 and CDR2: KGHSH, LQKENI. The CDR3 sequence: CASSPRLGNTQYF. The DNA of the CDR3 is TGTGCCAGCTCACCAAGGTTGGGGAATACGCAGTATTTT.

This sequence joins TRBV6-5 and TRBJ1-1; D uncertain. V dropped 3 bases and J dropped 11 bases, with 22 bases sitting between them. The CDR3 runs to 15 residues. Germline CDR1 MNHEY, CDR2 SVGAGI. CDR3 residues: CASSYRPSRRTSAFF. CDR3 sequence (DNA): TGTGCCAGCAGTTATCGGCCATCCCGCCGTACGAGTGCTTTCTTT.

The chain carries TRBV5-1 and TRBJ2-3, with 7 nucleotides matching TRBD2. The junction had 11 bases not matched to a gene; V was cut back by 7 bases and J by 3 bases. The CDR3 has 15 amino acids. Germline CDR1 reads SGHRS; CDR2 reads YFSETQ. The chain's CDR3 is CASEKSGIGTDTQYF. In DNA, the CDR3 is TGCGCCAGCGAAAAAAGCGGGATTGGTACAGATACGCAGTATTTT.

This chain joins TRBV5-1 and TRBJ1-2; no clear D. This CDR3 region has 15 residues. CDR1 and CDR2 (germline): SGHRS, YFSETQ. The V end was cut by 4 bases, the J end by 0 bases, with 13 bases between. The CDR3 region is CASSQEGYSNYGYTF. As DNA, the CDR3 is TGCGCCAGCAGCCAGGAGGGTTATTCTAACTATGGCTACACCTTC. Full variable domain (rest looked up from reference TRBV5-1 and TRBJ1-2): KAGVTQTPRYLIKTRGQQVTLSCSPISGHRSVSWYQQTPGQGLQFLFEYFSETQRNKGNFPGRFSGRQFSNSRSEMNVSTLELGDSALYLCASSQEGYSNYGYTFGSGTRLTVV.